This is a list of T cell receptor beta chains from one sample in a study of cytomegalovirus exposure and HLA in healthy donors. Using immunoSEQ multiplex PCR, the repertoire was profiled, and TCRdb retains in-frame clones only, with some absent. The sample has about 190,000 clones, around 80% seen once. Material: PBMCs. Every receptor here comes from a woman in her twenties or thirties in good health and CMV-seronegative. Each CDR3 is given with its conserved first and last residue. A D gene is named only where the DNA matches it firmly. Size is stated for part of the rows, as once, few or many counts, or as a class when the clone is expanded.

>TRBV7-3|NA|NA|TRBJ2-4
TGTGCCAGCAGCCCCCATGTGAGGGCGATGTCCAAAAACATTCAGTACTTC
CASSPHVRAMSKNIQYF
>TRBV5-4|NA|NA|TRBJ2-3
TGTGCCAGCAGCTTGCGGCAGGAAGGTACAGATACGCAGTATTTT
CASSLRQEGTDTQYF
>TRBV18|NA|TRBD1|TRBJ2-7
TGTGCCAGCTCTCTCACTGTGACAGGGAAGCAATACGAGCAGTACTTC
CASSLTVTGKQYEQYF
>TRBV15|once|NA|TRBJ1-6
TGTGCCACCAGCAGAGATCTTTCGAGGTCATCCCTCCACTTT
CATSRDLSRSSLHF
>TRBV6-1|few|NA|TRBJ2-7
TGTGCCAGCAGTGAGCGGGCGGCCTCCTACGAGCAGTACTTC
CASSERAASYEQYF
>TRBV28|NA|TRBD1|TRBJ1-5
TGTGCCAGCAGTCCCTTTCCGAGGGACAGGGCGAATCAGCCCCAGCATTTT
CASSPFPRDRANQPQHF
>TRBV7-9|NA|TRBD1|TRBJ2-5
TGTGCCAGCAGCTTAGTGGGACAGGGGAAAGAGACCCAGTACTTC
CASSLVGQGKETQYF
>TRBV5-1|NA|NA|TRBJ2-1
TGCGCCAGCAGCTTGATCTCTAGAACATACAATGAGCAGTTCTTC
CASSLISRTYNEQFF
>TRBV10-2|NA|TRBD2|TRBJ2-1
TGCGCCAGCAGTCCTCGAGCGGGGTCGCACAATGAGCAGTTCTTC
CASSPRAGSHNEQFF
>TRBV15|NA|NA|TRBJ1-2
TGTGCCGCCAGCAGAGAAGGTCTAGGGGACTATGGCTACACCTTC
CAASREGLGDYGYTF
>TRBV6-5|NA|TRBD1|TRBJ2-7
TGTGCCAGCAGTTCTCAGGGGGCCTCCTACGAGCAGTACTTC
CASSSQGASYEQYF
>TRBV7-2|NA|NA|TRBJ1-1
TGTGCCAGCAGCTTTCTGGGCACAGGCCTCTCTAACACTGAAGCTTTCTTT
CASSFLGTGLSNTEAFF
>TRBV27|NA|TRBD1|TRBJ2-4
TGTGCCAGCAGTTTTGACAGGGGAAACATTCAGTACTTC
CASSFDRGNIQYF
>TRBV9|NA|TRBD2|TRBJ2-5
TGTGCCAGCGGCCAAGGGAGGGTCGGGGTAGTAGAGACCCAGTACTTC
CASGQGRVGVVETQYF
>TRBV11-2|NA|TRBD2|TRBJ2-3
TGTGCCAGCAGCTATAGAGGACTAGCGTTCACAGATACGCAGTATTTT
CASSYRGLAFTDTQYF
>TRBV5-8|once|TRBD1|TRBJ1-2
TGTGCCAGCAGCTTGCTTTTGGGACAGGGGGCAGGAAGCTATGGCTACACCTTC
CASSLLLGQGAGSYGYTF
>TRBV7-9|NA|NA|TRBJ2-3
TGTGCCAGCAGCTCAGGAGTGAGGGCGGCCCCAGATACGCAGTATTTT
CASSSGVRAAPDTQYF
>TRBV28|NA|NA|TRBJ1-2
TGTGCCAGCAGTGCACAGTGGAAGCCACCCTATGGCTACACCTTC
CASSAQWKPPYGYTF
>TRBV29-1|NA|NA|TRBJ2-3
TGCAGCGTTGATCAGGGGATCGCAGATACGCAGTATTTT
CSVDQGIADTQYF
>TRBV5-1|NA|NA|TRBJ2-1
TGCGCCAGCAGCTTCGGCAGGGGCACCGTCTACAATGAGCAGTTCTTC
CASSFGRGTVYNEQFF
>TRBV19|few|TRBD2|TRBJ2-5
TGTGCCAGTAGTTCCCAGCGGGGGGAGACCCAGTACTTC
CASSSQRGETQYF
>TRBV7-6|NA|NA|TRBJ2-3
TGTGCCAGCAGCCCCGGTCTCTCGGATACGCAGTATTTT
CASSPGLSDTQYF
>TRBV28|NA|NA|TRBJ2-7
TGTGCCAGCAGTTTCGGCGGAGGGCGGTACGAGCAGTACTTC
CASSFGGGRYEQYF
>TRBV7-2|NA|TRBD1|TRBJ1-5
TGTGCCAGCAGCTGGGGACAGGGGGCTAGCAATCAGCCCCAGCATTTT
CASSWGQGASNQPQHF
>TRBV27|NA|TRBD2|TRBJ2-3
TGTGCCGGACCTAGCGGGTGCGCAGATACGCAGTATTTT
CAGPSGCADTQYF
>TRBV15|NA|TRBD1|TRBJ2-5
TGTGCCACCAGCAGAGAGGCCAGGGGGCATCAAGAGACCCAGTACTTC
CATSREARGHQETQYF
>TRBV6-1|NA|NA|TRBJ2-7
TGTGCCAGCAGTGAAGGGGCGGGGACCACCTACGAGCAGTACTTC
CASSEGAGTTYEQYF
>TRBV5-6|NA|NA|TRBJ2-7
TGTGCCAGCAGCTTGGCTACCTGGGGGCTTTCCGAGCAGTACTTC
CASSLATWGLSEQYF
>TRBV9|NA|TRBD1|TRBJ1-4
TGTGCCAGCAGCGGAGTTGGACAGGGTGGCGAAAAACTGTTTTTT
CASSGVGQGGEKLFF
>TRBV6-5|NA|NA|TRBJ2-1
TGTGCCAGCAGTTACTCTGGCGGTCGGAATGAGCAGTTCTTC
CASSYSGGRNEQFF
>TRBV5-6|NA|TRBD1|TRBJ2-3
TGTGCCAGCAGGAAGGACAGGGGGCATTTTACGCAGTATTTT
CASRKDRGHFTQYF
>TRBV7-9|NA|NA|TRBJ1-1
TGTGCCAGCAGTGACGGGGGGGGGAACACTGAAGCTTTCTTT
CASSDGGGNTEAFF
>TRBV28|once|NA|TRBJ2-7
TGTGCCAGCAGTTCCTTCGGGAGATACGAGCAGTACTTC
CASSSFGRYEQYF
>TRBV6-5|NA|TRBD1|TRBJ1-3
TGTGCCAGCAGTCAACAGGGGACTGGAAACACCATATATTTT
CASSQQGTGNTIYF
>TRBV5-1|few|TRBD2|TRBJ2-3
TGCGCCAGCAGCTCCGGAAAAGCGGGGAGCACAGATACGCAGTATTTT
CASSSGKAGSTDTQYF
>TRBV11-2|NA|NA|TRBJ1-1
TGTGCCAGCAGCTCCGACAGGCGGTCGAACACTGAAGCTTTCTTT
CASSSDRRSNTEAFF
>TRBV7-2|NA|TRBD2|TRBJ2-3
TGTGCCAGCAGTCCTACCCCCGGGACTAGCTTCCATACGCAGTATTTT
CASSPTPGTSFHTQYF
>TRBV5-4|NA|TRBD1|TRBJ2-5
TGTGCCAGCAGCAAACCACAGGGGCCCCAAGAGACCCAGTACTTC
CASSKPQGPQETQYF
>TRBV27|NA|NA|TRBJ2-5
TGTGCCAGCAGGCCTATGGTGGGAGCCCAAGAGACCCAGTACTTC
CASRPMVGAQETQYF
>TRBV10-3|once|NA|TRBJ1-2
TGTGCCATCAGTGAGTCGGTTCAAACCGACTCCGCTGGCACCTTC
CAISESVQTDSAGTF
>TRBV5-4|NA|NA|TRBJ2-5
TGTGCCAGCAGTTGGGCCGGGAGTCGGCAAGAGACCCAGTACTTC
CASSWAGSRQETQYF
>TRBV9|NA|TRBD2|TRBJ2-3
TGTGCCAGCAGCGTAGGGGGTAGCGGGAATATCGCAGATACGCAGTATTTT
CASSVGGSGNIADTQYF
>TRBV4-3|NA|TRBD2|TRBJ2-1
TGCGCCAGCAGCCTCGGTGCTAGCGGGAGCAATGAGCAGTTCTTC
CASSLGASGSNEQFF
>TRBV6-5|few|TRBD2|TRBJ2-7
TGTGCCAGCAGTTACACGGGAGGCCTTGGGTACGAGCAGTACTTC
CASSYTGGLGYEQYF
>TRBV2|NA|NA|TRBJ2-1
TGTGCCAGCAGTGTAAATGAAAGACTCTCCTACAATGAGCAGTTCTTC
CASSVNERLSYNEQFF
>TRBV15|NA|NA|TRBJ2-2
TGTGCCACCAGCAGAGCCAGGAGACAGGACACCGGGGAGCTGTTTTTT
CATSRARRQDTGELFF
>TRBV25-1|NA|TRBD2|TRBJ2-5
TGTGCCAGCAGTCCTAAGCGGGAGGGCCACCGGAATCAAGAGACCCAGTACTTC
CASSPKREGHRNQETQYF
>TRBV19|NA|NA|TRBJ2-7
TGTGCCAGTAGTATAGGGTCGACAGGTACCTCCTACGAGCAGTACTTC
CASSIGSTGTSYEQYF
>TRBV27|NA|NA|TRBJ2-7
TGTGCCAGCAGTTTATTTTTCCTAGCCTACGAGCAGTACTTC
CASSLFFLAYEQYF
>TRBV6-6|NA|NA|TRBJ2-1
TGTGCCACCGGATCCTATGGACAGAATGAGCAGTTCTTC
CATGSYGQNEQFF
>TRBV10-1|NA|NA|TRBJ2-5
TGCGCCAGCAGCGAGAACAGGGAAGAGACCCAGTACTTC
CASSENREETQYF
>TRBV30|NA|TRBD1|TRBJ1-2
TGTGCCTGGAGTCGGGCAGGGGGTTCGTTTAACTATGGCTACACCTTC
CAWSRAGGSFNYGYTF
>TRBV6-1|NA|TRBD1|TRBJ1-5
TGTGCCAGCAGACTGGGACAGGGTGCTCAGCCCCAGCATTTT
CASRLGQGAQPQHF